The clone carrying this TCR beta chain came up many times. This CDR3 contains 13 residues. CDR1 is SGHVS, CDR2 FQNEAQ, per germline. Between the trimmed V and J ends, which lost 4 bases and 5 bases, there was a span of 10 bases. This specimen belongs to a study of patients and donors after allogeneic stem cell transplantation. Each CDR3 protein gets one entry after TCRdb re-called the RT-PCR reads with MiXCR. The data show 25,000 or so distinct CDR3 sequences, roughly 8% seen once. Source material: blood, either unsorted or a sorted T cell fraction (not recorded which). The V call is TRBV7-8, the J call TRBJ2-3, with D unresolved. This TCR came from a human donor who was either an allogeneic HSCT recipient or a stem cell or donor lymphocyte infusion donor (not recorded which). It is not recorded whose cells these are; they may come from a transplant donor. The CDR3 loop reads CASSSEVEDTQYF. The CDR3 DNA reads as TGTGCCAGCAGCTCCGAAGTAGAAGATACGCAGTATTTT.